This T cell receptor (beta chain) was recorded in a study of blood T cell repertoires in COVID-19. CDR1 LGHDT and CDR2 YNNKEL come from the germline V gene (reference sequence). The CDR3 sequence is 17 residues long. The J segment lost 7 bases and the V segment lost 0 bases, leaving 12 bases of the junction unmatched. Measured with immunoSEQ multiplex PCR; TCRdb has only the in-frame clones, and not every one. The data contain 85,000 to 130,000 clones, 84% of them singletons. The chain is built from TRBV3-1 (or the pseudogene TRBV3-2) and TRBJ2-1; 7 bases are a match to TRBD2. The origin of this receptor is a man in his sixties with acute or convalescent COVID-19. Sequencing used peripheral blood. The CDR3 region has the DNA TGTGCCAGCAGCCAAGAAAAATTGTCCATACTAGCGAATGAGCAGTTCTTC. Its protein product is CASSQEKLSILANEQFF.